Reported below is one T cell receptor (beta chain). The data were obtained in a study of monozygotic twins with inflammatory bowel disease. TCRdb processed the 5' RACE reads again and assigns one entry to each CDR3 protein, with no DNA. With fewer than 550,000 distinct CDR3 sequences in the sample, the ten largest clones hold around 2.5%. The authors isolated total RNA from whole blood without sorting T cells. The length of the CDR3 is 14 residues. Germline V gene sequence: CDR1 SGHAT, CDR2 FQDESV (reference sequence). What was sequenced was blood. The clonotype comes from a human donor with ulcerative colitis or Crohn's disease, or a healthy co-twin of an affected twin (not recorded which). The V call is TRBV11-1, the J call TRBJ2-2; the D gene TCRdb calls, TRBD1, cannot be checked with no DNA. This CDR3 reads CASSRAPGSGELFF.